This T cell receptor (beta chain) was obtained from a study of Tregs in tolerant kidney transplant recipients (dated by TCRdb to between 2018 and 2020). With respect to the entire study: The study applied TCRbeta sequencing to find donor-specific regulatory T cells before combined kidney and bone marrow transplantation and then followed those same cells after transplant. TCRbeta repertoire sequencing was used in a few healthy controls to compare several methods for expanding Tregs specific for an allogeneic donor.

With regard to this clone: What antigen it recognizes has not been identified. No base qualities exist here, and no much larger clone lies one base off it.

For TCRbeta CDR3 sequencing, genomic DNA was extracted from sorted cells using the QIAGEN DNeasy Blood and Tissue Kit. High-throughput TCRbeta CDR3 sequencing was carried out commercially through immunoSEQ, with PCR amplification with bias correction and internal controls included. The authors' analysis ran thus. Unique productive TCRbeta sequences were defined by CDR3 nucleotide sequence when primers matched and otherwise by CDR3 amino acid sequence together with Vbeta and Jbeta genes. Sorting error was corrected by removing sequences shared between sorted populations at a frequency ratio of 2:1 or less, and the remaining shared sequences were assigned to the higher population. Donor-reactive sequences were defined as at least 5-fold expanded in CFSE-low cells versus unstimulated cells, with frequency of at least 0.01% in CFSE-low cells. Jensen-Shannon divergence, calculated on the top 100 TCRbeta sequences ranked by frequency, was used to quantify repertoire divergence. For samples with multiple sequencing runs, sorting error was corrected in each run separately before the runs were combined. TCRdb carries this immuneACCESS record with in-frame sequences only. Its versions omit some clonotypes, under half of them owing to an unresolved V gene in the studies checked, with the rest unexplained. V, J and clone size were drawn from that table, and D and trimming were deduced from the DNA. Recorded for this sample are about 240,000 clones; around 82% of them occurred a single time. Clones ranked in the top ten supply 0.64% of the sample.

General findings and caveats noted by the study authors: The study was limited by small patient numbers, and the findings need validation in larger populations and under other immunosuppression protocols. Although technical replication error seemed to be minimal, the question of biological reproducibility was not addressed directly. The most biologically relevant and donor-specific TCRbeta repertoire appeared to be identified by expanding Tregs with activated donor B cells.

CDR1 and CDR2 are read off the germline V gene (reference sequence) as LNHDA and SQIVND. The CDR3 covers 15 residues, taking in both the cysteine and the phenylalanine. The CDR3 DNA has 45 bases and is translated from base 1. Trimming at the junction amounts to 1 base on V and 5 bases on J, and the germline ends lie 14 bases apart. Unstimulated Tregs (CD4+CD25+CD127-), CD4+ non-Tregs (CD4+CD25-), CD4 and CD8 cells were FACS-sorted from thawed PBMCs. Blood from healthy controls was obtained either from healthy volunteers or as purchased buffy coats. Healthy control blood was separated into PBMCs by Ficoll density gradient and cryopreserved, and patient PBMCs were collected both before and after transplant.

The sequencing input was CD4+ T cells from blood. The sequence joins TRBV19 to TRBJ1-2, with a tentative D gene TRBD1 over 5 matching bases. The TCR originated in a human donor in good health. The CDR3 is CASSIGGTALYGYTF. The bases are TGTGCCAGTAGTATAGGCGGGACGGCACTTTATGGCTACACCTTC.